One and the same sample provided the 10 T cell receptor beta chains below, sequenced in a study of blood T cell repertoires in COVID-19. Clones were read by immunoSEQ multiplex PCR, and TCRdb kept only the in-frame ones, dropping some. In the table there are about 82,000 clones, approximately 82% of which are singletons. Specimen: peripheral blood. These TCRs come from a woman aged 60 to 75 with acute or convalescent COVID-19.

The chain has TRBV7-2 and TRBJ1-1; D remains ambiguous. With 2 bases removed from V and 4 bases from J, the gap between germline ends came to 14 bases. CDR1 is SGHTA, CDR2 FQGNSA, per germline. The CDR3 length is 15 residues. CDR3: CASSLTQDASTEAFF. In DNA form, the CDR3 reads TGTGCCAGCAGCTTAACGCAGGATGCGTCCACTGAAGCTTTCTTT. Using reference TRBV7-2 and TRBJ1-1 for the parts outside the CDR3, the full variable domain is GAGVSQSPSNKVTEKGKDVELRCDPISGHTALYWYRQSLGQGLEFLIYFQGNSAPDKSGLPSDRFSAERTGGSVSTLTIQRTQQEDSAVYLCASSLTQDASTEAFFGQGTRLTVV.

The chain has TRBV29-1 and TRBJ2-5; no firm D call. This CDR3 has 12 amino acids. Germline V gene lookup returns CDR1 SQVTM and CDR2 ANQGSEA. Trimming left V 5 bases short and J 3 bases short, with 10 bases between. The CDR3 loop is CSVLDDKETQYF. Written as DNA, the CDR3 is TGCAGCGTTCTCGATGACAAAGAGACCCAGTACTTC.

This clone has a handful of counts. The gene calls are TRBV7-9 and TRBJ1-2; 7 bases fit TRBD1. Germline trimming cut 4 bases from V and 4 bases from J; bases unmatched to any gene: 9. Germline-derived CDR1 and CDR2 are SEHNR and FQNEAQ (reference sequence). This CDR3 is built from 15 residues. This CDR3 is CASSSHLDRFYGYTF. CDR3 nucleotide sequence: TGTGCCAGCAGCTCCCACTTGGACAGGTTCTATGGCTACACCTTC.

Worth noting for this clone: An end of the junction does not agree with germline; a read error may underlie this. The rearrangement links TRBV6-1 to TRBJ2-7; D is uncertain. The germline V gene has CDR1 MNHNS and CDR2 SASEGT. The CDR3 is made up of 10 amino acids. The CDR3 loop reads CASSEGSPIF. DNA of the CDR3: TGTGCCAGCAGTGAAGGCAGTCCGATCTTC.

This chain uses TRBV5-5 with TRBJ1-6; D is undetermined. V was trimmed by 0 bases and J by 14 bases, leaving 9 bases between them. The CDR3 is made up of 12 amino acids. Germline CDR1 is SGHKS and CDR2 is YYEKEE (reference sequence). Written as DNA, the CDR3 is TGTGCCAGCAGCTTGGCTAACGTGGCCCTCCACTTT. It yields the protein CASSLANVALHF.

This clone was counted a few times. The chain has TRBV5-1 and TRBJ2-5; 7 nucleotides line up with TRBD1. The germline gives CDR1 SGHRS, CDR2 YFSETQ. The CDR3 is made up of 14 amino acids. V gave up 4 bases and J gave up 5 bases; unmatched junction bases: 8. The CDR3 sequence: CASSNGQARETQYF. In nucleotides, the CDR3 is TGCGCCAGCAGCAACGGACAGGCTCGGGAGACCCAGTACTTC.

The V and J genes are TRBV7-8 and TRBJ2-7; 11 bases fit TRBD1. The V gene's germline CDR1 is SGHVS and CDR2 FQNEAQ. Trimming removed 5 bases from V and 9 bases from J; junction bases left unmatched: 12. This CDR3 has 15 residues. The CDR3 reads CASSKPGQGVVWQYF. CDR3 nucleotides: TGTGCCAGCAGCAAACCGGGACAGGGGGTGGTGTGGCAGTACTTC.

The V call is TRBV11-3, the J call TRBJ2-1; the match to TRBD2 covers 8 bases. Germline CDR1 SGHNT, CDR2 YENEEA. The CDR3 runs to 15 residues. With V trimmed by 3 bases and J by 9 bases, 10 bases remained unmatched. CDR3 region: CASSFSSGMAGEQFF. In DNA, the CDR3 is TGTGCCAGCAGCTTCAGTAGCGGGATGGCAGGTGAGCAGTTCTTC.

The gene calls are TRBV7-9 and TRBJ1-3, with 8 bases fitting TRBD1. The germline V gene encodes CDR1 SEHNR and CDR2 FQNEAQ (reference sequence). Losses at the gene ends were 4 bases for V and 4 bases for J; bases not matched to a gene: 12. CDR3 length: 17 amino acids. The CDR3 DNA follows: TGTGCCAGCAGCTCAGTTGACAGGGGTATTTCGGGAAACACCATATATTTT. This encodes CASSSVDRGISGNTIYF.

The J gene is TRBJ1-1, the V gene TRBV19; D uncertain. V was clipped by 7 bases and J by 10 bases, with 13 bases between them. There are 11 residues in the CDR3. Germline V gene data show CDR1 as LNHDA and CDR2 as SQIVND (reference sequence). As DNA, the CDR3 is TGTGCCAGTACCAATTTAGCAAGAGCTTTCTTT. It translates to CASTNLARAFF. The variable domain in full, with the rest retrieved from reference TRBV19 and TRBJ1-1, is DGGITQSPKYLFRKEGQNVTLSCEQNLNHDAMYWYRQDPGQGLRLIYYSQIVNDFQKGDIAEGYSVSREKKESFPLTVTSAQKNPTAFYLCASTNLARAFFGQGTRLTVV.